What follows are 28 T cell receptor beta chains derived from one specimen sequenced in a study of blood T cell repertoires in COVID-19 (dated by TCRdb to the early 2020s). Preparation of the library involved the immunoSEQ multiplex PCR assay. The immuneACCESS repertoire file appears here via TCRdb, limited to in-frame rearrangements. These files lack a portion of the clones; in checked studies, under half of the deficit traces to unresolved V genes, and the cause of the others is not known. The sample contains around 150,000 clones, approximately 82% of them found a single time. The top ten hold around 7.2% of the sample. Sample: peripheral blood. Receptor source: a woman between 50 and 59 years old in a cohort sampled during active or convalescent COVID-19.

CDR3 coding DNA: TGCGCCAGCAGGCGACAGGGGACGGATGGCTACACCTTC. Its translation: CASRRQGTDGYTF. This chain joins TRBV4-1 and TRBJ1-2; 8 nucleotides match TRBD1. CDR1 and CDR2 from the germline V gene are MGHRA and YSYEKL. The CDR3 length is 13 residues. Trimming took 6 bases from V and 6 from J; bases not matched to a gene: 6.

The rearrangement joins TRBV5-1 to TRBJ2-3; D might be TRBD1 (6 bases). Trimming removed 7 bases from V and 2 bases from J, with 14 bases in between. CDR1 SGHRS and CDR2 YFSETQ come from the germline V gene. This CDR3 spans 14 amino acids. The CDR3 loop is CASAAGVPTDTQYF. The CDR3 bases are TGCGCCAGCGCGGCAGGGGTGCCCACAGATACGCAGTATTTT. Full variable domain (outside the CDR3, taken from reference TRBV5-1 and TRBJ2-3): KAGVTQTPRYLIKTRGQQVTLSCSPISGHRSVSWYQQTPGQGLQFLFEYFSETQRNKGNFPGRFSGRQFSNSRSEMNVSTLELGDSALYLCASAAGVPTDTQYFGPGTRLTVL.

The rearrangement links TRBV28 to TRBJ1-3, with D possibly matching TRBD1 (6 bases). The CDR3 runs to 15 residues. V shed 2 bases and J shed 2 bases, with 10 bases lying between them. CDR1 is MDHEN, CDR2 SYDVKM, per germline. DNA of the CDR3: TGTGCCAGCAGTTTAGGGGGGGCCGCTGGAAACACCATATATTTT. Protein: CASSLGGAAGNTIYF.

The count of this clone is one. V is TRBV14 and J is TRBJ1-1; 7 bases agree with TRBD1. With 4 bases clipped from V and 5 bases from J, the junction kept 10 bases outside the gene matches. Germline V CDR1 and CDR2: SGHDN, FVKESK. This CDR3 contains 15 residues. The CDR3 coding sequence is TGTGCCAGCAGCCGCGGTACCGGACAGGCTACTGAAGCTTTCTTT. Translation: CASSRGTGQATEAFF.

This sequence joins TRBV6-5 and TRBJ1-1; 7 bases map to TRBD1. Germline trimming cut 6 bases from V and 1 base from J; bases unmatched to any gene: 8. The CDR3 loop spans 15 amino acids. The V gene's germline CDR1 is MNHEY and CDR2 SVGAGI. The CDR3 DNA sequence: TGTGCCAGCAGCACCTGGGGACAGTCGAACACTGAAGCTTTCTTT. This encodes CASSTWGQSNTEAFF.

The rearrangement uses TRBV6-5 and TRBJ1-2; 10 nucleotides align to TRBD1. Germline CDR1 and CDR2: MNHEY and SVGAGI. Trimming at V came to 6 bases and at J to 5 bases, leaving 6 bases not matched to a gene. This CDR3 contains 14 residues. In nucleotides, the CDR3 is TGTGCCAGCAGAGGGACAGGGGACAGTTATGGCTACACCTTC. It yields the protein CASRGTGDSYGYTF.

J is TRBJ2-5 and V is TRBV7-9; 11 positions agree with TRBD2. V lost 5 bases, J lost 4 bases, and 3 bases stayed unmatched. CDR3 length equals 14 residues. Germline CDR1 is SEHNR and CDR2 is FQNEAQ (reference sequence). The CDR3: CASSALAGGETQYF. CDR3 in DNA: TGTGCCAGCAGCGCGCTAGCGGGGGGAGAGACCCAGTACTTC.

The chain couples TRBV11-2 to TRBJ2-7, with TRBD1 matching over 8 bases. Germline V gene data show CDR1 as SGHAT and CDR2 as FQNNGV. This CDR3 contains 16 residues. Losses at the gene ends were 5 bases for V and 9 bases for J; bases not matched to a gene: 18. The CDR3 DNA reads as TGTGCCAGCAGCCCCCGACCGGGACAGGAAGTTCGGGGGCAGTACTTC. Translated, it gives CASSPRPGQEVRGQYF.

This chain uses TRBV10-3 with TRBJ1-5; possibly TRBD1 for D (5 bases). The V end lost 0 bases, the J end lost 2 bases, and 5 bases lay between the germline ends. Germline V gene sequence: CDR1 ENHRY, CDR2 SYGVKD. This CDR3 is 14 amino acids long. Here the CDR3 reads CAISESGGNQPQHF. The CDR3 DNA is TGTGCCATCAGTGAGTCAGGGGGCAATCAGCCCCAGCATTTT.

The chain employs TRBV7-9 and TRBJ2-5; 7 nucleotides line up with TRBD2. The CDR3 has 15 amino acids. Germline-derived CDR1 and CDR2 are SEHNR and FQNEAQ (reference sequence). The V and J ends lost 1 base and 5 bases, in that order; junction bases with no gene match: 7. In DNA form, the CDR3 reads TGTGCCAGCAGCTTAGTGGGAGGGGCGGTTGAGACCCAGTACTTC. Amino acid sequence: CASSLVGGAVETQYF.

The CDR3 DNA reads as TGTGCCAGCAGAGCGCAGGGGGCATTGCGGAACACCATATATTTT. Residues: CASRAQGALRNTIYF. The chain combines TRBV14 with TRBJ1-3, with 8 bases that match TRBD1. Germline V gene lookup returns CDR1 SGHDN and CDR2 FVKESK. V was clipped by 6 bases and J by 7 bases; unmatched bases: 11. This CDR3 comprises 15 residues.

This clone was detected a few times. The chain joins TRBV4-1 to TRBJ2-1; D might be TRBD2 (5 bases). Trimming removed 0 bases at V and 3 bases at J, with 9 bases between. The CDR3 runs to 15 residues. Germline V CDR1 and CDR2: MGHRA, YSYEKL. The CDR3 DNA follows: TGCGCCAGCAGCCAAGACGCCCGGGGCTACAATGAGCAGTTCTTC. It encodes CASSQDARGYNEQFF.

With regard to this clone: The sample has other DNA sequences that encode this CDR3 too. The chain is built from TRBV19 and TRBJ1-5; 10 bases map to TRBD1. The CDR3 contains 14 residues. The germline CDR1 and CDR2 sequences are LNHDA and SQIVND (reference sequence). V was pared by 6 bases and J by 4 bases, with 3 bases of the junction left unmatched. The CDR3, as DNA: TGTGCCAGTAGCGGACAGGGGGGGAATCAGCCCCAGCATTTT. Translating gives CASSGQGGNQPQHF.

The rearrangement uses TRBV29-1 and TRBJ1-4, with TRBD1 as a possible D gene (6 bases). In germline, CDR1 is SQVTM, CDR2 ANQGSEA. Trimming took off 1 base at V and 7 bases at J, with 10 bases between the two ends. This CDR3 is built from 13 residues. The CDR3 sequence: CSVEVQGTEKLFF. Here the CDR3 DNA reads TGCAGCGTTGAAGTCCAGGGGACTGAAAAACTGTTTTTT.

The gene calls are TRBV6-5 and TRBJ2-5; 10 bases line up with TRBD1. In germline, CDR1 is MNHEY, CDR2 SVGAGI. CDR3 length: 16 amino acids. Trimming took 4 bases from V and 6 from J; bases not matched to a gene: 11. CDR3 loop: CASSSHSGQGTKTQYF. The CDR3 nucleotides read TGTGCCAGCAGTTCGCATTCGGGACAGGGGACGAAGACCCAGTACTTC.

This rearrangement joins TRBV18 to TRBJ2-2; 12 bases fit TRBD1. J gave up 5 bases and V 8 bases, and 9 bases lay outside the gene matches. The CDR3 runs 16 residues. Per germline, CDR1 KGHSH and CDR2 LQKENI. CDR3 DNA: TGTGCCAGCGACACCACGGGACAGGGGGCGACCGGGGAGCTGTTTTTT. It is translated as CASDTTGQGATGELFF.

CDR3 in amino acids: CASSPGGEQYF. The CDR3 nucleotides read TGTGCCAGCTCACCGGGGGGCGAGCAGTACTTC. This chain connects TRBV18 to TRBJ2-7; possible D gene TRBD2, 6 bases. V was cut by 3 bases and J by 6 bases, with 6 bases left in between. The CDR3 contains 11 residues. The germline V gene encodes CDR1 KGHSH and CDR2 LQKENI.

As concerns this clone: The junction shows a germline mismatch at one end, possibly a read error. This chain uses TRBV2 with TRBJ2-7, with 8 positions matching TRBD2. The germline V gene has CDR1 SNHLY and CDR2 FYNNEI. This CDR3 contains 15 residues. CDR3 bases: TGTGCCAGCAGCGAAGGACTAGCCCTGGCCTACGAGCAGTACTTC. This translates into CASSEGLALAYEQYF.

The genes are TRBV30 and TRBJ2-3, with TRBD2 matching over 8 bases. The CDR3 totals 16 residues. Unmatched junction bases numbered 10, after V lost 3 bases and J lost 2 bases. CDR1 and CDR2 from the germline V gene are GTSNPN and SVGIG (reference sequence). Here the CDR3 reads CAWSIPGLVPTDTQYF. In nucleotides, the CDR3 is TGTGCCTGGAGCATCCCGGGACTAGTACCCACAGATACGCAGTATTTT. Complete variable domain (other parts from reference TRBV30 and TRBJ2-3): SQTIHQWPATLVQPVGSPLSLECTVEGTSNPNLYWYRQAAGRGLQLLFYSVGIGQISSEVPQNLSASRPQDRQFILSSKKLLLSDSGFYLCAWSIPGLVPTDTQYFGPGTRLTVL.

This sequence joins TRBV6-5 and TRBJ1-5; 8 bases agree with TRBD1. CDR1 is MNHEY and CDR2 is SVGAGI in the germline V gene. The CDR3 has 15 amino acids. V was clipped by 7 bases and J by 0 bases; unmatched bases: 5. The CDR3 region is CASILTGDSNQPQHF. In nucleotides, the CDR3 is TGTGCCAGCATCTTGACAGGGGATAGCAATCAGCCCCAGCATTTT.

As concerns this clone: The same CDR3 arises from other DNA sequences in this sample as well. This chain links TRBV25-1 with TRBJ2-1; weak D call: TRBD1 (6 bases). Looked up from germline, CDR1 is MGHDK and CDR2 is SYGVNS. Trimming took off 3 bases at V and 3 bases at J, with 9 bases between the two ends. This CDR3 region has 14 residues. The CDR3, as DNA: TGTGCCAGCAGTGAGGGCAGGGGCTACAATGAGCAGTTCTTC. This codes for CASSEGRGYNEQFF.

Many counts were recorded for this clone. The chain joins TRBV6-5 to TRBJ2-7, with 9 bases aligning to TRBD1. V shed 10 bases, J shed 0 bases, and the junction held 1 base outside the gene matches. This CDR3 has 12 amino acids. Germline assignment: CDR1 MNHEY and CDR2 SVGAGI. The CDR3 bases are TGTGCCACACAGGGGGCCTCCTACGAGCAGTACTTC. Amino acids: CATQGASYEQYF.

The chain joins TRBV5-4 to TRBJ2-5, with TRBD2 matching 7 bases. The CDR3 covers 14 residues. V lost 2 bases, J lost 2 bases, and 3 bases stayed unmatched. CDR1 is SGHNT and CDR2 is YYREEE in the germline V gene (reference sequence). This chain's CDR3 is CASSFGGSQETQYF. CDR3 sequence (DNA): TGTGCCAGCAGCTTCGGGGGGTCACAAGAGACCCAGTACTTC.

The CDR3 bases are TGTGCCTCCTTAGCGGAAAGCACAGATACGCAGTATTTT. It translates to CASLAESTDTQYF. The rearrangement joins TRBV30 to TRBJ2-3; a weak D match, TRBD2 (6 bases). V was pared by 7 bases and J by 0 bases, with 11 bases between. Germline V lookup: CDR1 GTSNPN, CDR2 SVGIG (reference sequence). This CDR3 is 13 amino acids long. Looking up the rest from reference TRBV30 and TRBJ2-3 gives the full variable domain: SQTIHQWPATLVQPVGSPLSLECTVEGTSNPNLYWYRQAAGRGLQLLFYSVGIGQISSEVPQNLSASRPQDRQFILSSKKLLLSDSGFYLCASLAESTDTQYFGPGTRLTVL.

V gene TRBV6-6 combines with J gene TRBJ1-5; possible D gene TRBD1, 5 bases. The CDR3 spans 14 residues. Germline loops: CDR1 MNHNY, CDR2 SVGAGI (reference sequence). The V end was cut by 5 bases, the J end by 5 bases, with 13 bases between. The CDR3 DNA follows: TGTGCCAGCAGTACTACCGGGGGGGATCAGCCCCAGCATTTT. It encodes CASSTTGGDQPQHF.

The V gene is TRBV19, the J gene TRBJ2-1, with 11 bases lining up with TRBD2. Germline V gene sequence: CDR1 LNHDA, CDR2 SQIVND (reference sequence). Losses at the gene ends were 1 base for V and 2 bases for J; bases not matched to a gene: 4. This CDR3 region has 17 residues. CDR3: CASSIGLAGGPYNEQFF. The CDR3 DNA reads TGTGCCAGTAGTATAGGTCTAGCGGGGGGTCCCTACAATGAGCAGTTCTTC.

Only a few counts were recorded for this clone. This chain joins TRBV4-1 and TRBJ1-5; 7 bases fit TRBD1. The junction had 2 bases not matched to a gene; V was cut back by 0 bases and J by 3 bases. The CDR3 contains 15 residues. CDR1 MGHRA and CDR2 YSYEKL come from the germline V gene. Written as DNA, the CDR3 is TGCGCCAGCAGCCAAGAAGGACAGGACAATCAGCCCCAGCATTTT. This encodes CASSQEGQDNQPQHF.

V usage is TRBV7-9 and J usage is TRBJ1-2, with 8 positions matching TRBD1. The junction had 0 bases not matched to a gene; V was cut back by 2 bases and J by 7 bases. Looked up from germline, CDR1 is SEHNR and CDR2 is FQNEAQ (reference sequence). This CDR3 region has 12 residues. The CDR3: CASSLTGGGYTF. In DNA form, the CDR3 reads TGTGCCAGCAGCTTAACAGGGGGTGGCTACACCTTC.